The rows below give T cell receptor beta chains drawn from one sample of a study of shared clonotypes between healthy human individuals. Assay used: immunoSEQ multiplex PCR; TCRdb lists only in-frame clones, some missing. The sample lists 2 million to 2.5 million clones, roughly 95% occurring once. Material: naive CD8+ T cells sorted from blood. The receptors were sampled from a man younger than 30 in good health. Both conserved end residues are part of each CDR3. The D gene is left open where the match is weak. Not every row has a clone size; where given, it reads once, few, many or a size class.

>-|TRBV9|TRBJ2-3|-|15
CASSVERHPVDTQYF
TGTGCCAGCAGCGTTGAGAGACACCCTGTGGATACGCAGTATTTT
>-|TRBV7-9|TRBJ1-3|-|14
CASSLLISGNTIYF
TGTGCCAGCAGCTTATTGATCTCTGGAAACACCATATATTTT
>TRBD1|TRBV19|TRBJ1-1|-|15
CASSGTGIGTTEAFF
TGTGCCAGTAGCGGGACAGGGATTGGTACGACTGAAGCTTTCTTT
>-|TRBV6-5|TRBJ2-2|-|16
CASSYSMGESTGELFF
TGTGCCAGCAGTTACTCGATGGGGGAGAGCACCGGGGAGCTGTTTTTT
>-|TRBV6-9|TRBJ2-7|-|13
CASSIVPAYEQYF
TGTGCCAGCAGTATTGTTCCGGCTTACGAGCAGTACTTC
>-|TRBV29-1|TRBJ2-7|-|16
CSAGPSQKGLTYEQYF
TGCAGCGCAGGACCCAGTCAGAAGGGGCTGACCTACGAGCAGTACTTC
>TRBD1|TRBV13|TRBJ2-3|-|17
CASSAYGGQGSTDTQYF
TGTGCCAGCAGCGCTTACGGGGGACAGGGCTCCACAGATACGCAGTATTTT
>-|TRBV9|TRBJ2-2|-|16
CASSVGLQGFAGELFF
TGTGCCAGCAGCGTAGGGTTGCAGGGGTTTGCCGGGGAGCTGTTTTTT
>TRBD2|TRBV27|TRBJ2-7|-|16
CASIGTSGKGSYEQYF
TGTGCCAGCATAGGGACTAGCGGTAAAGGCTCCTACGAGCAGTACTTC
>TRBD2|TRBV6-5|TRBJ2-1|-|16
CASSYLAGGTYNEQFF
TGTGCCAGCAGTTACTTAGCGGGAGGGACCTACAATGAGCAGTTCTTC
>-|TRBV27|TRBJ2-7|once|17
CASSFQPAEGFSYEQYF
TGTGCCAGCAGTTTCCAACCCGCAGAGGGTTTCTCCTACGAGCAGTACTTC
>-|TRBV7-9|TRBJ2-3|-|12
CASSLVADTQYF
TGTGCCAGCAGCTTGGTGGCAGATACGCAGTATTTT
>-|TRBV11-2|TRBJ2-7|once|15
CASSLDGGSYEWQYF
TGTGCCAGCAGCTTAGATGGGGGCTCCTACGAGTGGCAGTACTTC
>-|TRBV29-1|TRBJ2-6|-|15
CSALRTVSGANVLTF
TGCAGCGCCCTAAGGACAGTCTCTGGGGCCAACGTCCTGACTTTC
>-|TRBV7-9|TRBJ1-6|-|15
CASSLAGGLGSPLHF
TGTGCCAGCAGCTTAGCCGGGGGATTGGGGTCACCCCTCCACTTT
>TRBD1|TRBV6-5|TRBJ1-2|-|12
CASASGGYGYTF
TGTGCCAGCGCCTCAGGGGGATATGGCTACACCTTC
>-|TRBV10-3|TRBJ1-2|few|11
CAIPFGGGYTF
TGTGCCATCCCTTTTGGGGGTGGCTACACCTTC
>TRBD2|TRBV28|TRBJ2-7|-|16
CASSALLAGGPYEQYF
TGTGCCAGCAGCGCCCTACTAGCGGGAGGCCCCTACGAGCAGTACTTC
>TRBD1|TRBV2|TRBJ2-7|-|14
CASSSGTGFGEQYF
TGTGCCAGCAGCTCTGGGACAGGGTTTGGCGAGCAGTACTTC
>TRBD1|TRBV4-3|TRBJ2-1|-|13
CASSKYRGYEQFF
TGCGCCAGCAGCAAATACAGGGGGTATGAGCAGTTCTTC
>TRBD1|TRBV4-3|TRBJ2-7|-|15
CASSQDETGAYEQYF
TGCGCCAGCAGCCAAGATGAGACAGGGGCCTACGAGCAGTACTTC
>TRBD1|TRBV6-5|TRBJ2-1|-|14
CASITGGGYNEQFF
TGTGCCAGCATCACAGGGGGCGGGTACAATGAGCAGTTCTTC
>TRBD2|TRBV6-1|TRBJ2-2|-|16
CASSEAGGKDTGELFF
TGTGCCAGCAGTGAGGCGGGAGGGAAGGACACCGGGGAGCTGTTTTTT
>-|TRBV28|TRBJ1-2|-|15
CASSPDSISYYGYTF
TGTGCCAGCAGCCCGGACAGCATATCGTACTATGGCTACACCTTC
>TRBD2|TRBV7-9|TRBJ2-5|-|16
CASSLWTSGRLETQYF
TGTGCCAGCAGCTTATGGACTAGCGGGAGGTTGGAGACCCAGTACTTC
>-|TRBV9|TRBJ1-3|-|15
CASSVDGHSGNTIYF
TGTGCCAGCAGCGTAGACGGACACTCTGGAAACACCATATATTTT
>-|TRBV5-4|TRBJ2-7|-|14
CASSWGARVEEQYF
TGTGCCAGCAGCTGGGGGGCCCGAGTGGAGGAGCAGTACTTC
>TRBD1|TRBV28|TRBJ1-2|-|14
CASSPDRGNYGYTF
TGTGCCAGCAGTCCAGACAGGGGAAACTATGGCTACACCTTC
>-|TRBV29-1|TRBJ1-1|-|13
CSVEDLGENEAFF
TGCAGCGTTGAAGATCTCGGTGAGAATGAAGCTTTCTTT
>-|TRBV21-1|TRBJ1-1|once|12
CASQEMDTEAFF
TGTGCCAGCCAGGAGATGGACACTGAAGCTTTCTTT
>TRBD1|TRBV5-4|TRBJ1-3|-|15
CASSSPGQGRNTIYF
TGTGCCAGCAGCTCGCCGGGACAGGGGAGAAACACCATATATTTT
>-|TRBV19|TRBJ1-4|-|17
CASSTGRLTATNEKLFF
TGTGCCAGTAGTACAGGGAGGTTGACAGCAACTAATGAAAAACTGTTTTTT
>-|TRBV9|TRBJ1-1|-|17
CASSVGMFEHSAAEAFF
TGTGCCAGCAGCGTAGGAATGTTTGAACACTCGGCCGCTGAAGCTTTCTTT